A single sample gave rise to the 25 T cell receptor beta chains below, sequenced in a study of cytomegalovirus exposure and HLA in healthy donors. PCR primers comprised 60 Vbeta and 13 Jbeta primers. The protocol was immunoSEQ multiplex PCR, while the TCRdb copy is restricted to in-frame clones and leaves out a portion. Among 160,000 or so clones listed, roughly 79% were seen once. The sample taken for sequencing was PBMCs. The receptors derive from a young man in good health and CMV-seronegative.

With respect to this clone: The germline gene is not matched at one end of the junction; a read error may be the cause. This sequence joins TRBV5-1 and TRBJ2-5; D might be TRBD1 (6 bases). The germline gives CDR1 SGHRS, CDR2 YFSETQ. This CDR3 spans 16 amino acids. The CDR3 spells CASSSAPRGNQEAQYF. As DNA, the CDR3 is TGCGCCAGCAGCTCTGCTCCCAGGGGAAACCAAGAGGCCCAGTACTTC.

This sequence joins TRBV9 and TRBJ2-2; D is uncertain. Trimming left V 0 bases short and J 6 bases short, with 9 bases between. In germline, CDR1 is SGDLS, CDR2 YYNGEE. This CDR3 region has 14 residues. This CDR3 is CASSVEFQAGELFF. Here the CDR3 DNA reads TGTGCCAGCAGCGTAGAGTTCCAGGCCGGGGAGCTGTTTTTT.

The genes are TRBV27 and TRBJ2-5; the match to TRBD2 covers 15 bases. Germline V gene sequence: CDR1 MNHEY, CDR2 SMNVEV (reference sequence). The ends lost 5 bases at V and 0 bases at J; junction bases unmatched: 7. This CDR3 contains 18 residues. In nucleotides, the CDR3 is TGTGCCAGCAGTCCCGGGACTAGCGGGGGGCCGTACCAAGAGACCCAGTACTTC. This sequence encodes CASSPGTSGGPYQETQYF.

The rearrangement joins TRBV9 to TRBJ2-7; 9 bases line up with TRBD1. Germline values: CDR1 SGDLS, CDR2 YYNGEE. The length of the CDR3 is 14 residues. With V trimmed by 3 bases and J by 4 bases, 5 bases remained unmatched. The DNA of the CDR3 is TGTGCCAGCAGCGCGACCGGGACAGGGTACGAGCAGTACTTC. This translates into CASSATGTGYEQYF.

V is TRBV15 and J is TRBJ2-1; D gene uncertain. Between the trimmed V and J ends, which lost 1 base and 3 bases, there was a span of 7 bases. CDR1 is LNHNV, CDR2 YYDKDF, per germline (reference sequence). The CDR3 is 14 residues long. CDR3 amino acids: CATSRGSGYNEQFF. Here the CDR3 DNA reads TGTGCCACCAGCAGAGGTTCGGGCTACAATGAGCAGTTCTTC.

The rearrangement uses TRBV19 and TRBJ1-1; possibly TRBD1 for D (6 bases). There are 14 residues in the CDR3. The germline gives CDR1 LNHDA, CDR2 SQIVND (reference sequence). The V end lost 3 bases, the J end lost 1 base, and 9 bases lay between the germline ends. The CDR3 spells CASSIRTENTEAFF. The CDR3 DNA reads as TGTGCCAGTAGTATTCGGACAGAGAACACTGAAGCTTTCTTT. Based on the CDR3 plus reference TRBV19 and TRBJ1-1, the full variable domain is DGGITQSPKYLFRKEGQNVTLSCEQNLNHDAMYWYRQDPGQGLRLIYYSQIVNDFQKGDIAEGYSVSREKKESFPLTVTSAQKNPTAFYLCASSIRTENTEAFFGQGTRLTVV.

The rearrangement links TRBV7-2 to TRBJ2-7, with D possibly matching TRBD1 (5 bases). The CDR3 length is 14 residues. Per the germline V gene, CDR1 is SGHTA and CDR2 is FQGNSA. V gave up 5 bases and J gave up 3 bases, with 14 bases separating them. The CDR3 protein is CASSHNSQGYEQYF. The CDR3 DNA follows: TGTGCCAGCAGCCATAACAGTCAGGGCTACGAGCAGTACTTC.

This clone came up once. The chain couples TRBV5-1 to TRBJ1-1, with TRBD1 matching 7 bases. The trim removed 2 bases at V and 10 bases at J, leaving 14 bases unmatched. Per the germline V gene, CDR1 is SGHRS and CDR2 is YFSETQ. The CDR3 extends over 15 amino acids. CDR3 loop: CASSFTGDRVMGAFF. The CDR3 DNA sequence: TGCGCCAGCAGCTTCACAGGGGACCGCGTGATGGGAGCTTTCTTT. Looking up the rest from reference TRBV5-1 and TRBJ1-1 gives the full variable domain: KAGVTQTPRYLIKTRGQQVTLSCSPISGHRSVSWYQQTPGQGLQFLFEYFSETQRNKGNFPGRFSGRQFSNSRSEMNVSTLELGDSALYLCASSFTGDRVMGAFFGQGTRLTVV.

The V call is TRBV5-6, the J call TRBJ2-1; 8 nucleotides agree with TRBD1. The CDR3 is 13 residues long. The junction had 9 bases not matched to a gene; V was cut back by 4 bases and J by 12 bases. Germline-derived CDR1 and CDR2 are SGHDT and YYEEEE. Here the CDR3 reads CASSNGQGISQFF. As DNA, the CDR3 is TGTGCCAGCAGCAATGGACAGGGTATATCGCAGTTCTTC.

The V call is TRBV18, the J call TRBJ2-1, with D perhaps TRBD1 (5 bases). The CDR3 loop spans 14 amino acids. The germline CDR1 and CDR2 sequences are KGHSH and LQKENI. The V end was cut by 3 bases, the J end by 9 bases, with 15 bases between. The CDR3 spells CASSPIGAGSEQFF. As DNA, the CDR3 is TGTGCCAGCTCACCTATAGGGGCAGGCAGTGAGCAGTTCTTC.

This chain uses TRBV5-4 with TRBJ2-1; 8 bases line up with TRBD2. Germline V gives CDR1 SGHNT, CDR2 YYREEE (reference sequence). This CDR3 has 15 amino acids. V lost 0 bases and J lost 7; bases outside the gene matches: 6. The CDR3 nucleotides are TGTGCCAGCAGCTTGGGAGCGGGAGCTGGGAATGAGCAGTTCTTC. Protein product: CASSLGAGAGNEQFF.

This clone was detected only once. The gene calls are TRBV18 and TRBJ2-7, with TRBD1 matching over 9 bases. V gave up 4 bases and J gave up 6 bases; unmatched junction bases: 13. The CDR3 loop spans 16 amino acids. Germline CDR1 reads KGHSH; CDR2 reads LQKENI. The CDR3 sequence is CASSLPPGQGVGEQYF. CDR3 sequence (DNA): TGTGCCAGCTCACTTCCTCCGGGACAGGGAGTAGGCGAGCAGTACTTC.

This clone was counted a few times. The CDR3 protein is CAISRGGESYEQYF. The CDR3 bases are TGTGCCATCAGCCGAGGGGGTGAATCCTACGAGCAGTACTTC. This sequence joins TRBV10-3 and TRBJ2-7, with a weak D call TRBD1 (6 bases). With 6 bases removed from V and 1 base from J, the gap between germline ends came to 13 bases. The CDR3 covers 14 residues. The germline gives CDR1 ENHRY, CDR2 SYGVKD.

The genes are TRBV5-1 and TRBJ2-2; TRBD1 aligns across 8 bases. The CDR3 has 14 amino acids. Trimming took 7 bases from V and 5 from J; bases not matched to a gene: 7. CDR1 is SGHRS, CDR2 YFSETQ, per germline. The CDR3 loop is CASFPQGATGELFF. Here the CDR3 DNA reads TGCGCCAGCTTTCCTCAGGGGGCAACCGGGGAGCTGTTTTTT.

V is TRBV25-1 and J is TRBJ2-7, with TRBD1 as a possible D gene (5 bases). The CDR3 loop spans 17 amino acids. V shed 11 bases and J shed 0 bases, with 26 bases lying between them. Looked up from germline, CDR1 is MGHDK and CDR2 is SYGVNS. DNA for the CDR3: TGTGCCTACAGCCGCCGGACACGGAGCGAGAGCTCCTACGAGCAGTACTTC. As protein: CAYSRRTRSESSYEQYF.

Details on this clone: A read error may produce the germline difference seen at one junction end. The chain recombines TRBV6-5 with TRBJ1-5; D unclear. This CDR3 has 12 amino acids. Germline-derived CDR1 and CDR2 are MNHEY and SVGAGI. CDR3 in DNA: TGTGCCAGCGGTTACACCCGGGGGCCCCAGCATTTT. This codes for CASGYTRGPQHF.

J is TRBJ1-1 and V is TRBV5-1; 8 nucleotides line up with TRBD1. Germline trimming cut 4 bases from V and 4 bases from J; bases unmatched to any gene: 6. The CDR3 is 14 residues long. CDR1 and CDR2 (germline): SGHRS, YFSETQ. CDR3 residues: CASSQTGAGTEAFF. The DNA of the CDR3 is TGCGCCAGCAGCCAGACAGGGGCGGGCACTGAAGCTTTCTTT.

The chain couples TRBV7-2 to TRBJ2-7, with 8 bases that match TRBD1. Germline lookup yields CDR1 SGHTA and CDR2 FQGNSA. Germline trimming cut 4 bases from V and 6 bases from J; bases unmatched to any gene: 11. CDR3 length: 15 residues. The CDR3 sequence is CASSSQAGQEIEQYF. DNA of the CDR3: TGTGCCAGCAGCTCCCAGGCGGGACAGGAAATCGAGCAGTACTTC.

The DNA of the CDR3 is TGTGCCAGCAGAGACCGGGCAGGGCCATCAGATACGCAGTATTTT. It translates to CASRDRAGPSDTQYF. This sequence joins TRBV6-5 and TRBJ2-3, with D maybe TRBD1 (5 bases). CDR1 and CDR2 (germline): MNHEY, SVGAGI. Trimming took off 6 bases at V and 4 bases at J, with 17 bases between the two ends. This CDR3 contains 15 residues.

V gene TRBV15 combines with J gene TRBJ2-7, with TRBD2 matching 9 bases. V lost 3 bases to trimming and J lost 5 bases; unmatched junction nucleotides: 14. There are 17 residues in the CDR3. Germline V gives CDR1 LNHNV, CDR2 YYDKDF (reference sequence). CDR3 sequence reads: CATSRDSGSGGLHEQYF. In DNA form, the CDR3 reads TGTGCCACCAGCAGGGATAGCGGGAGTGGGGGTTTGCACGAGCAGTACTTC.

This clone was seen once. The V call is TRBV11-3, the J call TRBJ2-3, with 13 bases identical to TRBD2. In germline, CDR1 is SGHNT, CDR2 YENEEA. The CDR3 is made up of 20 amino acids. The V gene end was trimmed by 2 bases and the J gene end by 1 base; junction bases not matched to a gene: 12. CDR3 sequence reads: CASSLYTSGRAREGTDTQYF. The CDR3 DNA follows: TGTGCCAGCAGCTTATACACTAGCGGGAGGGCTAGGGAAGGCACAGATACGCAGTATTTT.

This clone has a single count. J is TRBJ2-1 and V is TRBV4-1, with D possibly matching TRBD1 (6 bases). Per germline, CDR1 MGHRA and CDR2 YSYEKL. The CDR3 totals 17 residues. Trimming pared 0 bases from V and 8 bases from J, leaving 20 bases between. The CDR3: CASSQDLGTPGRHEQFF. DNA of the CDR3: TGCGCCAGCAGCCAAGATCTAGGGACACCCGGTAGGCATGAGCAGTTCTTC.

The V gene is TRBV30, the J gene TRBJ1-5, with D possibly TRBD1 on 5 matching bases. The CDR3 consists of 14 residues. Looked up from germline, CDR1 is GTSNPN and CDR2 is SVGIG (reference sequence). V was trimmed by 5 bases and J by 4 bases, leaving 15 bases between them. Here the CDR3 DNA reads TGTGCCTGGGCCCGGCAGGGTGGGAATCAGCCCCAGCATTTT. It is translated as CAWARQGGNQPQHF.

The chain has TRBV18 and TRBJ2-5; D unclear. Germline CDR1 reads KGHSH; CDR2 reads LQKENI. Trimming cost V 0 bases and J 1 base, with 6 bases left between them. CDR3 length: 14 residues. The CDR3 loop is CASSPPQRQETQYF. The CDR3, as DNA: TGTGCCAGCTCACCACCGCAGCGCCAAGAGACCCAGTACTTC.

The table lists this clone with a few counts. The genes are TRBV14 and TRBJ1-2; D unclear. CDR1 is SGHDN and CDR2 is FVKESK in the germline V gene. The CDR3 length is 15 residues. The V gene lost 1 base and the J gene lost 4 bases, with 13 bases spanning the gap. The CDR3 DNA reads TGTGCCAGCAGCCAAGGACCCATCGGCGGCTATGGCTACACCTTC. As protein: CASSQGPIGGYGYTF.